Listed below are T cell receptor beta chains from one sample, sequenced in a study of CD8 T cells in Susac syndrome. TCRdb redid the calling of the immunoSEQ multiplex PCR reads with MiXCR, one entry per CDR3 protein. The sample carries about 300,000 distinct CDR3 sequences, 75% to 85% recorded once. Specimen: CD8+ T cells from PBMCs. These receptors were collected from a human donor with multiple sclerosis. Both conserved end residues are part of each CDR3. The order of the fields is D gene, V gene, J gene, clone size, CDR3 DNA, CDR3 protein. D genes are given only for firm matches. Only some rows state a clone size, as once, few, many or a class for expanded clones.

D: TRBD2
V: TRBV5-1
J: TRBJ2-7
size: .
DNA: TGCGCCAGCAGCCCCCAGTTTGCGGGAGGGCCCCACGAGCAGTACTTC
CDR3: CASSPQFAGGPHEQYF

D: TRBD1
V: TRBV28
J: TRBJ1-5
size: .
DNA: TGTGCCAGCAGTATAAGGACAGGGGGCCGTAGCTGGGAGGCCCAGCATTTT
CDR3: CASSIRTGGRSWEAQHF

D: .
V: TRBV12-5
J: TRBJ2-6
size: .
DNA: TGTGCTAGTGGTTTGGCGGTCTCTGGGGCCAACGTCCTGACTTTC
CDR3: CASGLAVSGANVLTF

D: TRBD2
V: TRBV28
J: TRBJ2-3
size: .
DNA: TGTGCCAGCAGTGGCGGGGGAGGGTTTGTTCCCCCAGATACGCAGTATTTT
CDR3: CASSGGGGFVPPDTQYF

D: .
V: TRBV4-1
J: TRBJ1-2
size: .
DNA: TGCGCCAGCAGCCAAGTTCAGGGAGACTATGGCTACACCTTC
CDR3: CASSQVQGDYGYTF

D: TRBD2
V: TRBV3-1
J: TRBJ2-1
size: .
DNA: TGTGCCAGCAGCCACCAGCAAGCGGGAACCTCCTACAATGAGCAGTTCTTC
CDR3: CASSHQQAGTSYNEQFF

D: .
V: TRBV5-1
J: TRBJ2-3
size: few
DNA: TGCGCCAGCAGCTCCATGCCAGGCACAGATACGCAGTATTTT
CDR3: CASSSMPGTDTQYF

D: .
V: TRBV15
J: TRBJ2-3
size: .
DNA: TGTGCCACCAGCAGAGACCTAGCCTCGTCGGGCACAGATACGCAGTATTTT
CDR3: CATSRDLASSGTDTQYF

D: TRBD1
V: TRBV20-1
J: TRBJ1-5
size: .
DNA: TGCAGTGCTAGACCGACAGGGCTTAGGGGCAATCAGCCCCAGCATTTT
CDR3: CSARPTGLRGNQPQHF

D: TRBD2
V: TRBV27
J: TRBJ2-1
size: .
DNA: TGTGCCAGCAGTTTGGTACTAGCGGGATACAATGAGCAGTTCTTC
CDR3: CASSLVLAGYNEQFF

D: .
V: TRBV4-3
J: TRBJ1-1
size: .
DNA: TGCGCCAGCAGCCCCCCCGGGACCACTGAAGCTTTCTTT
CDR3: CASSPPGTTEAFF

D: .
V: TRBV11-2
J: TRBJ2-7
size: .
DNA: TGTGCCAGCAGCAGGGAATCGGGGTCCTACGAGCAGTACTTC
CDR3: CASSRESGSYEQYF

D: .
V: TRBV29-1
J: TRBJ2-6
size: .
DNA: TGCAGCGTTGAGGGATACTCTGGGGCCAACGTCCTGACTTTC
CDR3: CSVEGYSGANVLTF

D: TRBD2
V: TRBV27
J: TRBJ2-7
size: .
DNA: TGTGCCAGCAGCTCAGAGGTGGGGACTAGTAACTACGAGCAGTACTTC
CDR3: CASSSEVGTSNYEQYF

D: .
V: TRBV4-1
J: TRBJ1-1
size: once
DNA: TGCGCCAGCAGCCAGGTTCGATTTAGCGGGGTCGGCACTGAAGCTTTCTTT
CDR3: CASSQVRFSGVGTEAFF

D: .
V: TRBV7-9
J: TRBJ1-1
size: .
DNA: TGTGCCAGCAGCTCGGGTGCAAGTGAAGCTTTCTTT
CDR3: CASSSGASEAFF

D: TRBD2
V: TRBV19
J: TRBJ2-7
size: few
DNA: TGTGCCAGTAGTGTAGGTGGACTAGCGGGAGTTTACGAGCAGTACTTC
CDR3: CASSVGGLAGVYEQYF

D: .
V: TRBV3-1
J: TRBJ1-2
size: .
DNA: TGTGCCAGCAGCCAAAATTCCGGGACTCCATTTGGCTACACCTTC
CDR3: CASSQNSGTPFGYTF

D: TRBD1
V: TRBV7-9
J: TRBJ1-2
size: .
DNA: TGTGCCAGCAGCTCCGTCATCACAGGGGAAAGTAACTATGGCTACACCTTC
CDR3: CASSSVITGESNYGYTF

D: TRBD1
V: TRBV6-5
J: TRBJ2-7
size: .
DNA: TGTGCCAGCAACCTAGGGGGCCCCCTAAGCGAGCAGTACTTC
CDR3: CASNLGGPLSEQYF

D: TRBD2
V: TRBV28
J: TRBJ2-3
size: .
DNA: TGCGCCAGCAGTTTTCCGGGACTAGCGGGATCGGATACGCAGTATTTT
CDR3: CASSFPGLAGSDTQYF

D: .
V: TRBV5-1
J: TRBJ1-1
size: .
DNA: TGCGCCAGCAATCCAGATGGACCTATGAACACTGAAGCTTTCTTT
CDR3: CASNPDGPMNTEAFF

D: .
V: TRBV7-9
J: TRBJ1-1
size: few
DNA: TGTGCCAGCAGCTTCACGGACCTTTACACTGAAGCTTTCTTT
CDR3: CASSFTDLYTEAFF

D: TRBD2
V: TRBV7-2
J: TRBJ2-2
size: .
DNA: TGTGCCAGCAGCTTAGGGACTAGCGGGAGAACGAACACCGGGGAGCTGTTTTTT
CDR3: CASSLGTSGRTNTGELFF

D: .
V: TRBV6-2/TRBV6-3
J: TRBJ1-1
size: .
DNA: TGTGCCAGCAGTTACTGGGACCCTCTGAACACTGAAGCTTTCTTT
CDR3: CASSYWDPLNTEAFF

D: .
V: TRBV11-1
J: TRBJ2-7
size: .
DNA: TGTGCCAGCAGACCAGGTGGGGTTTCGGTCATCGCCTACGAGCAGTACTTC
CDR3: CASRPGGVSVIAYEQYF

D: .
V: TRBV9
J: TRBJ2-7
size: .
DNA: TGTGCCAGCAGCGTAGGAGTGACATTCACCTACGAGCAGTACTTC
CDR3: CASSVGVTFTYEQYF

D: TRBD1
V: TRBV6-5
J: TRBJ2-7
size: .
DNA: TGTGCCAGCAGCCGGGGGACAGGGGCCTACGAGCAGTACTTC
CDR3: CASSRGTGAYEQYF

D: .
V: TRBV28
J: TRBJ2-4
size: once
DNA: TGTGCCAGCAGCTTAGAGGGGGTCATTCAGTACTTC
CDR3: CASSLEGVIQYF

D: TRBD1
V: TRBV4-3
J: TRBJ2-1
size: .
DNA: TGCGCCAGCAGCCAAGATCCCCTGGTCGGGCAGGGGGAGAACAATGAGCAGTTCTTC
CDR3: CASSQDPLVGQGENNEQFF

D: .
V: TRBV7-9
J: TRBJ2-1
size: once
DNA: TGTGCCAGCAGCGGAACCGGGACCGACCTGAGTCATGAGCAGTTCTTC
CDR3: CASSGTGTDLSHEQFF

D: TRBD2
V: TRBV27
J: TRBJ2-1
size: .
DNA: TGTGCCAGCAGTTTGGAATATACTAGCGGGAGTGGCAATGAGCAGTTCTTC
CDR3: CASSLEYTSGSGNEQFF

D: .
V: TRBV5-4
J: TRBJ2-3
size: .
DNA: TGTGCCAGCAGAGGAGTCGATAGCGAAAATACGCAGTATTTT
CDR3: CASRGVDSENTQYF

D: .
V: TRBV30
J: TRBJ1-1
size: .
DNA: TGTGCCTGGAGTCAGGGCACTGAAGCTTTCTTT
CDR3: CAWSQGTEAFF

D: .
V: TRBV6-5
J: TRBJ2-7
size: once
DNA: TGTGCCAGCAGTTATCGAGGGGGGGATTCCTACGAGCAGTACTTC
CDR3: CASSYRGGDSYEQYF

D: .
V: TRBV4-1
J: TRBJ2-3
size: .
DNA: TGCGCCAGCAGCCAAGTGAGGGCAGAGGGACTTGGCACAGATACGCAGTATTTT
CDR3: CASSQVRAEGLGTDTQYF

D: .
V: TRBV6-5
J: TRBJ1-5
size: once
DNA: TGTGCCAGCGCGGCGACCACCTATCAGCCCCAGCATTTT
CDR3: CASAATTYQPQHF